These T cell receptor beta chains were read from a single sample in a study of T cell repertoires in cytomegalovirus infection. From the reads, TCRdb called clonotypes with MiXCR, one entry per CDR3 protein. The sample consists of 350,000 to 450,000 distinct CDR3 sequences, 15% to 20% of them appearing once. Sequences were obtained from PBMCs. The origin of the receptors is a human donor in good health (CMV status not recorded). Some clones in this sample may be carry-over from other donors' samples. The CDR3 runs from the conserved cysteine through the conserved F or W. The D gene is left open where the match is weak. Some rows mark clone size as missing; the rest say once, few, many or name a class of expanded clone.

CDR3 length,D gene,V gene,J gene,clone size,CDR3 DNA,CDR3 protein
16,NA,TRBV19,TRBJ2-7,few,TGTGCCAGTAGTATAGCATATGGGACTCACCCCTACGAGCAGTACTTC,CASSIAYGTHPYEQYF
17,NA,TRBV7-9,TRBJ1-6,many,TGTGCCAGCAGCTTAGATCAGGGGAGCTCCTATAATTCACCCCTCCACTTT,CASSLDQGSSYNSPLHF
17,NA,TRBV12-3/TRBV12-4,TRBJ2-1,many,TGTGCCAGCAGTTTAGCCCCCCTCCTTTTGGCCAGGAATGAGCAGTTCTTC,CASSLAPLLLARNEQFF
13,NA,TRBV5-4,TRBJ1-4,NA,TGTGCCAGCGGCCGATGGGCCGAGGAAAAACTGTTTTTT,CASGRWAEEKLFF
16,TRBD2,TRBV19,TRBJ2-1,NA,TGTGCCAGTAGTCCCCTGGGGGGACTACAACACAATGAGCAGTTCTTC,CASSPLGGLQHNEQFF
14,NA,TRBV18,TRBJ2-3,few,TGTGCCAGCTCACCGGCTTTTCCCACAGATACGCAGTATTTT,CASSPAFPTDTQYF
11,NA,TRBV10-3,TRBJ1-2,few,TGTGCCATCAGTCAGGGCTATGGCTACACCTTC,CAISQGYGYTF
16,NA,TRBV19,TRBJ2-3,NA,TGTGCCAGTAGCAGTAGTTCTCGGGGCGGTCGGGATACGCAGTATTTT,CASSSSSRGGRDTQYF
13,NA,TRBV6-5,TRBJ1-2,few,TGTGCCAGCAGCCGAACCGGGGCCGGGGGCTACACCTTC,CASSRTGAGGYTF
16,NA,TRBV12-3/TRBV12-4,TRBJ2-1,NA,TGTGCCAGCAGTTTCCTCGCGGGGGCGGCCTACAATGAGCAGTTCTTC,CASSFLAGAAYNEQFF
13,TRBD1,TRBV29-1,TRBJ1-2,few,TGCAGCGCCTTGACAGGGACGTCCGGGGGCTACACCTTC,CSALTGTSGGYTF
14,NA,TRBV11-2,TRBJ1-1,NA,TGTGCCAGCAGCTTAGAGCCAGGCTACACTGAAGCTTTCTTT,CASSLEPGYTEAFF
13,NA,TRBV19,TRBJ1-2,NA,TGTGCCAGTACCCCGACCCGTGGCTATGGCTACACCTTC,CASTPTRGYGYTF
15,NA,TRBV18,TRBJ2-7,few,TGTGCCAGCTCACCAAATGACGGAGCGTCGGGGGAGCAGTACTTC,CASSPNDGASGEQYF
13,NA,TRBV7-2,TRBJ1-2,many,TGTGCCAGCAGCCCGGGGGGGGCCGGAGGCTACACCTTC,CASSPGGAGGYTF
13,TRBD2,TRBV25-1,TRBJ2-7,many,TGTGCCAGCAGTGAAAGCGGGAGCTACGAGCAGTACTTC,CASSESGSYEQYF
15,TRBD2,TRBV7-2,TRBJ2-7,many,TGTGCCAGCAGCTTATATCGCGGGAGGGCCTACGAGCAGTACTTC,CASSLYRGRAYEQYF
12,NA,TRBV28,TRBJ1-2,NA,TGTGCCAGCAGTTTAAGGAGCAGTGGCTACACCTTC,CASSLRSSGYTF